This T cell receptor (beta chain) was identified during a study of shared clonotypes between healthy human individuals. Broader study findings: A reduction in generation probabilities was seen for non-shared clonotypes relative to those shared by all four donors. The sole specimen, blood, was sampled, and tissue repertoires likely differ. Roughly 5% of naive CD4 clonotypes were shared across several donors.

Naive CD4+ cells were CD45RA-selected; the remaining cells were memory. Method: immunoSEQ multiplex PCR; TCRdb's copy keeps in-frame clones and lacks some. Of 150,000 to 200,000 clones listed, 90% to 95% are singletons. Comments on this clone: The target antigen is unknown.

This CDR3 is built from 13 residues. Germline V gives CDR1 MNHNY, CDR2 SVGAGI (reference sequence). Deletions cut 3 bases from V and 4 bases from J, with 10 bases between. The chain recombines TRBV6-6 with TRBJ2-7; D gene uncertain. The TCR originated in a woman in her thirties in good health. The sample was naive CD4+ T cells sorted from blood. Subset described: CD45RA+ positively selected. CDR3 in amino acids: CASSYKLQYEQYF. The CDR3 DNA reads TGTGCCAGCAGTTATAAGCTCCAATACGAGCAGTACTTC.